These 26 T cell receptor beta chains were sequenced from one sample in a study of blood T cells in healthy people across ages. A second PCR, run for roughly 6 to 11 cycles, used a sample-barcoded 5' primer plus a J-beta primer mix. TCRdb used MiXCR to reprocess the 5' RACE reads, holding one entry per CDR3 protein. The sample consists of about 1,400,000 distinct CDR3 sequences, 59% of them appearing once. The sequenced sample consisted of blood. These TCRs come from a man between 18 and 35 years old in good health.

The V gene is TRBV7-2, the J gene TRBJ1-2; 8 bases match TRBD1. The CDR3 is made up of 20 amino acids. Germline values: CDR1 SGHTA, CDR2 FQGNSA. V lost 5 bases and J lost 4; bases outside the gene matches: 24. The CDR3 bases are TGTGCCAGCAGCCCCCTTGGGGTCGGACAGGGAAGGGAGATTTTCTATGGCTACACCTTC. It codes for CASSPLGVGQGREIFYGYTF.

The genes are TRBV27 and TRBJ1-2; the match to TRBD1 covers 8 bases. The germline V gene has CDR1 MNHEY and CDR2 SMNVEV (reference sequence). V shed 8 bases, J shed 7 bases, and the junction held 12 bases outside the gene matches. The CDR3 is 14 residues long. CDR3 region: CASASGQGLGGYTF. For the CDR3, the DNA is TGTGCCAGCGCCTCCGGACAGGGATTGGGTGGCTACACCTTC.

The J gene is TRBJ1-2, the V gene TRBV25-1, with D unclear. V lost 4 bases to trimming and J lost 6 bases, with 12 bases between them. CDR3 length: 13 amino acids. From germline, CDR1 is MGHDK and CDR2 SYGVNS. CDR3 DNA sequence: TGTGCCAGCAGTGTTTCTGGGGTTGATGGCTACACCTTC. It specifies CASSVSGVDGYTF.

This clonotype was counted between two and nine times. The chain combines TRBV25-1 with TRBJ1-5; no clear D gene. The germline V gene has CDR1 MGHDK and CDR2 SYGVNS. The germline V and J ends were trimmed by 1 base and 4 bases, with 8 bases remaining between them. There are 14 residues in the CDR3. The CDR3 coding sequence is TGTGCCAGCAGTGAATTTGCGTTAAATCAGCCCCAGCATTTT. Translated, it gives CASSEFALNQPQHF.

The chain has TRBV12-3 or TRBV12-4 and TRBJ2-6; TRBD1 agrees at 8 bases. The CDR3 spans 21 residues. J lost 0 bases, V lost 5 bases, and 18 bases had no gene match. The CDR3 sequence: CASSTGTGANHLSSGANVLTF. CDR3 nucleotides: TGTGCCAGCAGTACCGGGACAGGCGCCAATCATCTAAGCTCTGGGGCCAACGTCCTGACTTTC.

The rearrangement links TRBV5-1 to TRBJ2-7; the D gene is possibly TRBD2 (5 bases). The CDR3 has 14 residues. The V and J ends lost 2 bases and 7 bases respectively, with 16 bases between them. The germline gives CDR1 SGHRS, CDR2 YFSETQ. The CDR3 reads CASSFDNIPGEQYF. Here the CDR3 DNA reads TGCGCCAGCAGCTTTGATAACATTCCGGGGGAGCAGTACTTC.

In this sample, this clonotype turned up a few times. The J gene is TRBJ2-1, the V gene TRBV28; D is possibly TRBD1 (6 bases). This CDR3 contains 13 residues. V lost 6 bases and J 5 bases, leaving 11 bases between the germline ends. Germline V gives CDR1 MDHEN, CDR2 SYDVKM. In nucleotides, the CDR3 is TGTGCCAGCAGCCACAGGGCCCACAATGAGCAGTTCTTC. This encodes CASSHRAHNEQFF.

The chain couples TRBV9 to TRBJ1-1; D remains ambiguous. The V and J ends lost 4 bases and 1 base respectively, with 11 bases between them. The CDR3 consists of 14 residues. Germline V gene data show CDR1 as SGDLS and CDR2 as YYNGEE. This chain's CDR3 is CASSRPLANTEAFF. The CDR3 DNA follows: TGTGCCAGCAGCCGCCCCCTGGCGAACACTGAAGCTTTCTTT.

The chain combines TRBV5-1 with TRBJ1-4; 8 bases match TRBD1. Germline V gene sequence: CDR1 SGHRS, CDR2 YFSETQ. The CDR3 is 17 residues long. V lost 0 bases and J lost 5; bases outside the gene matches: 9. CDR3 in DNA: TGCGCCAGCAGCTTGGTCCCCGGGACAGGACAAAATGAAAAACTGTTTTTT. Encoded protein: CASSLVPGTGQNEKLFF.

This clonotype was counted only a few times. The rearrangement joins TRBV11-2 to TRBJ1-2, with D perhaps TRBD1 (5 bases). Trimming took off 3 bases at V and 8 bases at J, with 10 bases between the two ends. Germline CDR1 is SGHAT and CDR2 is FQNNGV. The CDR3 length is 12 residues. The CDR3 is CASSLAGKGYTF. The DNA of the CDR3 is TGTGCCAGCAGCTTGGCAGGGAAAGGCTACACCTTC. Combining the CDR3 with reference TRBV11-2 and TRBJ1-2 gives the whole variable domain EAGVAQSPRYKIIEKRQSVAFWCNPISGHATLYWYQQILGQGPKLLIQFQNNGVVDDSQLPKDRFSAERLKGVDSTLKIQPAKLEDSAVYLCASSLAGKGYTFGSGTRLTVV.

This chain links TRBV6-6 with TRBJ1-6, with D possibly being TRBD1 (6 bases). Germline V CDR1 and CDR2: MNHNY, SVGAGI (reference sequence). The CDR3 has 17 residues. The V end lost 3 bases, the J end lost 6 bases, and 18 bases lay between the germline ends. CDR3 sequence (DNA): TGTGCCAGCAGTTATTTCGTCGGGGGGCCTCTTAATTCACCCCTCCACTTT. Residues: CASSYFVGGPLNSPLHF.

J is TRBJ2-2 and V is TRBV3-1; TRBD2 matches 16 bases. The CDR3 contains 15 residues. Looked up from germline, CDR1 is LGHDT and CDR2 is YNNKEL (reference sequence). J lost 6 bases, V lost 7 bases, and 2 bases had no gene match. The CDR3 region is CASKGLAGGPGELFF. In DNA, the CDR3 is TGTGCCAGCAAGGGACTAGCGGGGGGGCCCGGGGAGCTGTTTTTT.

As to this clonotype: A junction boundary mismatches the germline segment, possibly from a read error. V is TRBV7-8 and J is TRBJ1-6, with a tentative D call TRBD1 (5 bases). The germline CDR1 and CDR2 sequences are SGHVS and FQNEAQ. The length of the CDR3 is 14 residues. DNA of the CDR3: TGTGCCAGCAGTTTAGCGGGGCGAAATTCACCCCTCCACTTT. Its protein product is CASSLAGRNSPLHF.

V is TRBV20-1 and J is TRBJ1-3, with D perhaps TRBD1 (6 bases). The CDR3 covers 15 residues. The V end was cut by 4 bases, the J end by 3 bases, with 16 bases between. Germline assignment: CDR1 DFQATT and CDR2 SNEGSKA (reference sequence). For the CDR3, the DNA is TGCAGTGCTATAAGGGGGAACCGTGGTGGAAACACCATATATTTT. Its translation: CSAIRGNRGGNTIYF.

The genes are TRBV28 and TRBJ2-2; TRBD2 is a possible D gene (5 bases). From germline, CDR1 is MDHEN and CDR2 SYDVKM. The V gene lost 5 bases and the J gene lost 4 bases, with 23 bases spanning the gap. The CDR3 extends over 18 amino acids. The CDR3 region has the DNA TGTGCCAGCAGTCCCTACGGCCGGGTCAAGCGGAGCACCGGGGAGCTGTTTTTT. Protein product: CASSPYGRVKRSTGELFF.

This sequence joins TRBV7-2 and TRBJ2-7; 9 bases align to TRBD2. Germline V gives CDR1 SGHTA, CDR2 FQGNSA. Germline trimming cut 1 base from V and 0 bases from J; bases unmatched to any gene: 16. The CDR3 is 20 amino acids. CDR3 bases: TGTGCCAGCAGCTTAGTTCGTCTAGCGGGACGCGTGGAAAGCTCCTACGAGCAGTACTTC. It yields the protein CASSLVRLAGRVESSYEQYF.

The chain carries TRBV11-3 and TRBJ2-1; 10 bases agree with TRBD2. Germline V CDR1 and CDR2: SGHNT, YENEEA. The J segment lost 9 bases and the V segment lost 5 bases, leaving 13 bases of the junction unmatched. This CDR3 is 16 amino acids long. CDR3 nucleotides: TGTGCCAGCAGCCACACACCTAGCGGGAGAGGTGGTGAGCAGTTCTTC. As protein: CASSHTPSGRGGEQFF.

The chain recombines TRBV4-1 with TRBJ1-4, with D perhaps TRBD1 (6 bases). The germline V gene has CDR1 MGHRA and CDR2 YSYEKL. V lost 2 bases, J lost 2 bases, and 12 bases lay in between. The CDR3 runs 16 residues. Written as DNA, the CDR3 is TGCGCCAGCAGCCAACCCTTGGGGGCGACTAATGAAAAACTGTTTTTT. This codes for CASSQPLGATNEKLFF.

The chain combines TRBV5-1 with TRBJ2-3, with D hard to call. CDR1 and CDR2 (germline): SGHRS, YFSETQ. The CDR3 extends over 14 amino acids. The V and J ends lost 0 bases and 6 bases respectively, with 11 bases between them. The CDR3 region has the DNA TGCGCCAGCAGCTTGGAAGGGTTGGGGGATACGCAGTATTTT. This translates into CASSLEGLGDTQYF.

The gene calls are TRBV10-3 and TRBJ2-3; a possible D gene is TRBD2 (6 bases). CDR3 length: 12 amino acids. Germline loops: CDR1 ENHRY, CDR2 SYGVKD. V lost 8 bases and J 6 bases, leaving 12 bases between the germline ends. For the CDR3, the DNA is TGTGCCATCGGGGCTAGCGCGGATACGCAGTATTTT. It codes for CAIGASADTQYF.

This rearrangement joins TRBV20-1 to TRBJ2-5; D is unresolved. Trimming shortened V by 7 bases and J by 2 bases, and 8 bases separated the two germline ends. This CDR3 spans 11 amino acids. The germline V gene has CDR1 DFQATT and CDR2 SNEGSKA (reference sequence). The CDR3 loop is CSGRRQETQYF. For the CDR3, the DNA is TGCAGTGGGCGGCGACAAGAGACCCAGTACTTC.

This clonotype was seen a few times. The CDR3 bases are TGTGCCAGCAGCTCGAGCCCCAGGGAAGGGACTGAAGCTTTCTTT. Its translation is CASSSSPREGTEAFF. This chain connects TRBV9 to TRBJ1-1; D possibly corresponds to TRBD1 (5 bases). Germline V gives CDR1 SGDLS, CDR2 YYNGEE. The CDR3 runs to 15 residues. The V and J ends lost 4 bases and 5 bases respectively, with 18 bases between them.

This clonotype was seen a handful of times. CDR3 region: CSAQGESYEQYF. The CDR3 DNA reads as TGCAGCGCCCAGGGGGAGTCCTACGAGCAGTACTTC. V gene TRBV29-1 combines with J gene TRBJ2-7, with 7 bases identical to TRBD1. The CDR3 has 12 amino acids. With V trimmed by 7 bases and J by 1 base, 4 bases remained unmatched. The germline V gene has CDR1 SQVTM and CDR2 ANQGSEA.

The rearrangement joins TRBV2 to TRBJ2-3, with D perhaps TRBD1 (6 bases). With 6 bases removed from V and 6 bases from J, the gap between germline ends came to 28 bases. Germline loops: CDR1 SNHLY, CDR2 FYNNEI. The CDR3 is 18 amino acids. CDR3 residues: CASSAPSDSLQARDTQYF. In DNA form, the CDR3 reads TGTGCCAGCAGCGCACCATCGGACAGCCTCCAAGCCCGGGATACGCAGTATTTT.

The rearrangement joins TRBV29-1 to TRBJ2-7, with TRBD2 as a possible D gene (6 bases). The V end was cut by 4 bases, the J end by 7 bases, with 23 bases between. The CDR3 has 15 amino acids. Germline V gene lookup returns CDR1 SQVTM and CDR2 ANQGSEA. The CDR3 region is CSVVNPLASGNEQYF. The CDR3 DNA reads TGCAGCGTTGTAAACCCCCTAGCGTCAGGTAATGAGCAGTACTTC.

The chain recombines TRBV7-9 with TRBJ2-3; the D gene is possibly TRBD2 (5 bases). Germline-derived CDR1 and CDR2 are SEHNR and FQNEAQ (reference sequence). This CDR3 has 15 residues. Trimming took off 4 bases at V and 2 bases at J, with 13 bases between the two ends. The CDR3 region is CASSSPEAATDTQYF. CDR3 coding DNA: TGTGCCAGCAGCTCCCCGGAGGCGGCCACAGATACGCAGTATTTT.